Given below is one T cell receptor beta chain in context. This record belongs to a study of blood T cell repertoires in COVID-19. Trimming removed 3 bases from V and 3 bases from J; junction bases left unmatched: 8. The CDR3 sequence is 16 residues long. Germline CDR1 and CDR2: MNHEY and SMNVEV (reference sequence). Only in-frame clones appear in the TCRdb table, and some are missing; sequencing was by immunoSEQ multiplex PCR. This sample carries around 400,000 clones, about 88% of them seen once, and the ten largest clones take 1.2% to 1.5%. The sequence came from a woman under 30 who had been exposed to COVID-19. Material: PBMCs or T cells enriched from blood (not recorded which). This sequence joins TRBV27 and TRBJ2-1, with 7 bases aligning to TRBD1. CDR3 loop: CASSFRTGSLYNEQFF. CDR3 bases: TGTGCCAGCAGTTTTCGGACAGGTTCCCTCTACAATGAGCAGTTCTTC.